A selection of T cell receptor beta chains follows, all from one sample in a study of post-analysis software for immune sequencing data. TCRdb analysed the PCR reads with MiXCR anew, one entry per CDR3 protein. The table shows 750,000 to 900,000 distinct CDR3 sequences, with just over 45% occurring only once. Material: blood. The origin of the receptors is a girl between 5 and 17 years old with multiple sclerosis. CDR3s include the opening cysteine and the closing phenylalanine or tryptophan. D genes are given only for firm matches. Not all rows give a size; the values are once, few, many and, for expanded clones, a class.

clone size	D gene	J gene	V gene	CDR3 DNA	CDR3 protein
NA	TRBD2	TRBJ2-1	TRBV13	TGTGCCAGCAGCTTAGGGTCGGCTAGCGGGAAAGGGGATGAGCAGTTCTTC	CASSLGSASGKGDEQFF
NA	NA	TRBJ2-1	TRBV29-1	TGCAGCGTGCTCGGATTGAGCTCCTACAATGAGCAGCTCTTC	CSVLGLSSYNEQLF
NA	TRBD2	TRBJ2-1	TRBV7-8	TGTGCCAGCAGCTCCTCCGGGACTAGCGGGAGGGGGGCGAAGTTCTTC	CASSSSGTSGRGAKFF
NA	NA	TRBJ2-1	TRBV5-5	TGTGCCAGCAGCGGCGGGACTCACCAAACCTACAATGAGCAGTTCTTC	CASSGGTHQTYNEQFF
few	NA	TRBJ1-4	TRBV10-3	TGTGCCATCAGTGAGTCGAAGGAGGAAGGGGAAAAACTGTTTTTT	CAISESKEEGEKLFF
NA	NA	TRBJ2-1	TRBV6-1	TGTGCCAGCAGTGCGTCGGGCGGTAACAACAATGAGCAGTTCTTC	CASSASGGNNNEQFF
NA	TRBD1	TRBJ2-7	TRBV12-3/TRBV12-4	TGTGCCAGCAGGGACAGGGCCCTACGAGGGCAGTACTTC	CASRDRALRGQYF
NA	NA	TRBJ2-3	TRBV20-1	TGCAGTCCTAGGAGAGCGGATACGCAGTATTTT	CSPRRADTQYF
NA	NA	TRBJ2-3	TRBV20-1	TGCAGTGCTAGTTCGGTGCAGGGCCGGGGAGGCGATACGCAGTATTTT	CSASSVQGRGGDTQYF
NA	NA	TRBJ2-1	TRBV5-1	TGCGCCAGCAGCAGTACAGGGAGCGATGAGCAGTTCTTC	CASSSTGSDEQFF
NA	TRBD1	TRBJ1-1	TRBV3-1	TGTGCCAGCAGCCTCTTGGGACAGGGGAGCACTGAAGCTTTCTTT	CASSLLGQGSTEAFF
NA	TRBD2	TRBJ2-1	TRBV7-6	TGTGCCAGCAGCTTAGCCATAGCGGGAGTTGGGAATGAGCAGTTCTTC	CASSLAIAGVGNEQFF
few	NA	TRBJ1-5	TRBV12-3/TRBV12-4	TGTGCCAGCAGCCGTGGGGGGTCAGGGCAGCCCCAGCATTTT	CASSRGGSGQPQHF
few	TRBD2	TRBJ2-7	TRBV13	TGTGCCAGCAGCTTGACTAGCGGGATGGTGTACGAGCAGTACTTC	CASSLTSGMVYEQYF
few	TRBD2	TRBJ2-3	TRBV20-1	TGCAGTGCTAGCCCTCTTAGCGGGAGGGAAGATACGCAGTATTTT	CSASPLSGREDTQYF
few	TRBD2	TRBJ2-3	TRBV3-1	TGTGCCAGCAGCCAAGGGATCCCCAGCGGGAGCGGAGATACGCAGTATTTT	CASSQGIPSGSGDTQYF
few	NA	TRBJ2-7	TRBV2	TGTGCCAGCAGCCCTGTGTACGAGCAGTACTTC	CASSPVYEQYF
NA	NA	TRBJ1-6	TRBV28	TGTGCCAGCACCCCGAGCTCCTATAATTCACCCCTCCACTTT	CASTPSSYNSPLHF
few	TRBD1	TRBJ2-5	TRBV7-2	TGTGCCAGCAGCGCCAGGACAGGGAAACAAGAGACCCAGTACTTC	CASSARTGKQETQYF
NA	TRBD1	TRBJ1-2	TRBV12-3/TRBV12-4	TGTGCCAGCAGTTTAACCGTGGGACAGGGAGCAATAGGCGGCTATGGCTACACCTTC	CASSLTVGQGAIGGYGYTF
NA	TRBD2	TRBJ2-5	TRBV29-1	TGCAGCGTGGAGGCGGGAGAAGAGACCCAGTACTTC	CSVEAGEETQYF
NA	TRBD2	TRBJ2-7	TRBV27	TGTGCCAGCAGTGGGTCTACTTTCGGTCTAGCGGGAGACGAGCAGTACTTC	CASSGSTFGLAGDEQYF
NA	TRBD1	TRBJ1-6	TRBV15	TGTGCCACCAGCGGGACTAGACAGGGAAACTCACCCCTCCACTTT	CATSGTRQGNSPLHF
once	NA	TRBJ2-3	TRBV7-9	TGTGCCAGCAGCCGAAACACCGGAACAGATACGCAGTATTTT	CASSRNTGTDTQYF
few	TRBD2	TRBJ2-5	TRBV10-3	TGTGCCATCAGCCCAGCGGGAGCGCTAGAGACCCAGTACTTC	CAISPAGALETQYF
NA	NA	TRBJ2-1	TRBV6-6	TGTGCCAGCAATCCGGGGTTCCATGAGCAGTTCTTC	CASNPGFHEQFF
NA	TRBD2	TRBJ2-1	TRBV29-1	TGCAGCGTCCGCGGACTAGCGGGGTACAATGAGCAGTTCTTC	CSVRGLAGYNEQFF
NA	TRBD2	TRBJ2-1	TRBV10-1	TGCGCCAGCAGTGACGGGACTAGCGGGAGCTATGAGCAGTTCTTC	CASSDGTSGSYEQFF
few	NA	TRBJ1-4	TRBV5-1	TGCGCCAGCAGCTTGGGAGGAGTTGGAAATGAAAAACTGTTTTTT	CASSLGGVGNEKLFF
NA	NA	TRBJ2-5	TRBV7-2	TGTGCCAGCAGCATAGGCCTCCCGACGCCGGGAGAGACCCAGTACTTC	CASSIGLPTPGETQYF
few	NA	TRBJ2-1	TRBV5-1	TGCGCCAGCAGCTTGTGGGGGCAGAATCACAATGAGCAGTTCTTC	CASSLWGQNHNEQFF
few	NA	TRBJ1-2	TRBV9	TGTGCCAGCAGCCTCGACAGTATCCCCGATGGCTACACCTTC	CASSLDSIPDGYTF
few	TRBD2	TRBJ2-3	TRBV11-2	TGTGCCAGCAGCCTGCGGGGGGATTTATCCACAGATACGCAGTATTTT	CASSLRGDLSTDTQYF